The sequence of this T cell receptor beta chain was determined in a study of shared clonotypes between healthy human individuals. The wider study: CD8 memory received one plate per donor, CD8 naive two, CD4 memory three and CD4 naive three. Study-level results: When naive CD4 clonotypes were compared across a few donors, around 5% were shared. What naive subsets generally showed was a larger estimated richness than memory subsets showed.

Notes on this clone: What it binds is not known.

Germline values: CDR1 DFQATT, CDR2 SNEGSKA (reference sequence). Trimming left V 0 bases short and J 10 bases short, with 7 bases between. The CDR3 extends over 11 amino acids. Naive CD8 cells, CD45RO-negative and positively selected for CCR7, excluded terminally differentiated effector memory CD45RA+ cells. Tens of thousands of T cell genomes (around 0.2 ug DNA) went into each sorted-subset replicate. Profiling relied on immunoSEQ multiplex PCR, and the TCRdb table lists in-frame clones only, not all of them. This table has millions of clones, about 95% appearing once. The rearrangement uses TRBV20-1 and TRBJ2-1, with D perhaps TRBD2 (6 bases). This TCR came from a man between 18 and 29 years old in good health. Sequenced: naive CD8+ T cells sorted from blood. In nucleotides, the CDR3 is TGCAGTGCTAGAGATCGGGAGGAGCAGTTCTTC. Its translation: CSARDREEQFF.